These T cell receptor beta chains were read from a single sample in a study of T cells in tuberculosis. TCRdb's copy holds only in-frame clones and misses some; the assay was immunoSEQ multiplex PCR. The repertoire holds more than 30,000 clones, about 94% seen once, with around 10% in the top ten. Material for sequencing was PBMCs. The receptors here all came from a donor between 10 and 35 years old with latent tuberculosis or without tuberculosis infection. Some clones in this sample may be carry-over from other donors' samples. Each CDR3 is given with its conserved first and last residue. Each record gives: CDR3 DNA, CDR3 protein, clone size, D gene, J gene, V gene. The D gene is left open where the match is weak. Size tells how often a clone was seen (once, few, many) or the class of an expanded clone, and some rows leave it out.

CDR3 DNA: TGTGCCAGTGGTGCAGAGCGGGGGCTCAAAAACATTCAGTACTTC
CDR3 protein: CASGAERGLKNIQYF
clone size: once
D gene: TRBD2
J gene: TRBJ2-4
V gene: TRBV19

CDR3 DNA: TGCAGCGGGCGGCGGCCACCACTTAACACCTTC
CDR3 protein: CSGRRPPLNTF
clone size: .
D gene: .
J gene: TRBJ1-2
V gene: TRBV29-1

CDR3 DNA: TGTGCCAGCAGCTTATCAGGTTCACCCCTCCACTTT
CDR3 protein: CASSLSGSPLHF
clone size: .
D gene: .
J gene: TRBJ1-6
V gene: TRBV5-6

CDR3 DNA: TGTGCCAGTAGCTCACAGGGGGCTGAGTACGAGACCCAGTACTTC
CDR3 protein: CASSSQGAEYETQYF
clone size: .
D gene: TRBD1
J gene: TRBJ2-5
V gene: TRBV5-4

CDR3 DNA: TGTGCCAGCAGCTTAAGTCTAGGGGGAAACACCGGGGAGCTGTTTTTT
CDR3 protein: CASSLSLGGNTGELFF
clone size: once
D gene: .
J gene: TRBJ2-2
V gene: TRBV7-8

CDR3 DNA: TGTGCCAGCACCTTCGACAGGCGAGATAATAATTCACCCCTCCACTTT
CDR3 protein: CASTFDRRDNNSPLHF
clone size: few
D gene: .
J gene: TRBJ1-6
V gene: TRBV2

CDR3 DNA: TGTGCCAGCAGGGACAGGGACAAAAACATTCAGTACTTC
CDR3 protein: CASRDRDKNIQYF
clone size: .
D gene: TRBD1
J gene: TRBJ2-4
V gene: TRBV6-1

CDR3 DNA: TGCGCCAGCAGCTCGGACAGTTTCACAGATACGCAGTATTTT
CDR3 protein: CASSSDSFTDTQYF
clone size: .
D gene: .
J gene: TRBJ2-3
V gene: TRBV5-1

CDR3 DNA: TGTGCTAGTGGTTTTCGACCAGGAGGCTACACCTTC
CDR3 protein: CASGFRPGGYTF
clone size: .
D gene: .
J gene: TRBJ1-2
V gene: TRBV12-5

CDR3 DNA: TGCGCCAGCAGCCCCCGGGACAGCGGCCCCTATAATGAGCAGTTCTTC
CDR3 protein: CASSPRDSGPYNEQFF
clone size: few
D gene: TRBD1
J gene: TRBJ2-1
V gene: TRBV4-3

CDR3 DNA: TGTGCCAGCAGCTCCCAGGGGGGCGTCCACTATGGCTACACCTTC
CDR3 protein: CASSSQGGVHYGYTF
clone size: .
D gene: TRBD1
J gene: TRBJ1-2
V gene: TRBV7-2

CDR3 DNA: TGCGCCAGCAGCCAACTTATAGGACAGGGCGATGAGCAGTTCTTC
CDR3 protein: CASSQLIGQGDEQFF
clone size: .
D gene: TRBD1
J gene: TRBJ2-1
V gene: TRBV4-3

CDR3 DNA: TGTGCCTGGTCGGACAGGGAGTACGAGCAGTACTTC
CDR3 protein: CAWSDREYEQYF
clone size: .
D gene: TRBD1
J gene: TRBJ2-7
V gene: TRBV30

CDR3 DNA: TGTGCCAGCAGCTTGCAGGCGGGGGTTAATGAGCAGTTCTTC
CDR3 protein: CASSLQAGVNEQFF
clone size: .
D gene: TRBD2
J gene: TRBJ2-1
V gene: TRBV5-6

CDR3 DNA: TGTGCCAGCACCCTCGGGGGGGACGGTCACAATGAGCAGTTCTTC
CDR3 protein: CASTLGGDGHNEQFF
clone size: .
D gene: TRBD2
J gene: TRBJ2-1
V gene: TRBV5-4

CDR3 DNA: TGTGCCAGCAGCTCTTACAGGGGGGCGGACACAGATACGCAGTATTTT
CDR3 protein: CASSSYRGADTDTQYF
clone size: .
D gene: TRBD1
J gene: TRBJ2-3
V gene: TRBV5-4

CDR3 DNA: TGTGCCAGCAGCTTAGGAACTCAGGTACCCTATGGCTACACCTTC
CDR3 protein: CASSLGTQVPYGYTF
clone size: .
D gene: .
J gene: TRBJ1-2
V gene: TRBV13

CDR3 DNA: TGCGCCAGCAGCTTGGTGGGGGGGACCGGGACTGAAGCTTTCTTT
CDR3 protein: CASSLVGGTGTEAFF
clone size: once
D gene: .
J gene: TRBJ1-1
V gene: TRBV5-1

CDR3 DNA: TGTGCCTGGGCCGGGACATTGTACAATGAGCAGTTCTTC
CDR3 protein: CAWAGTLYNEQFF
clone size: few
D gene: .
J gene: TRBJ2-1
V gene: TRBV30

CDR3 DNA: TGTGCCAGCAGTTTAACAAAGAACACTGAAGCTTTCTTT
CDR3 protein: CASSLTKNTEAFF
clone size: .
D gene: .
J gene: TRBJ1-1
V gene: TRBV27

CDR3 DNA: TGCGCCAGCAGCCAACCCTATGAAAAACTGTTTTTT
CDR3 protein: CASSQPYEKLFF
clone size: few
D gene: .
J gene: TRBJ1-4
V gene: TRBV4-1

CDR3 DNA: TGTGCCAGTAGTACGACAGGGGTCGAGCAGTTCTTC
CDR3 protein: CASSTTGVEQFF
clone size: .
D gene: TRBD1
J gene: TRBJ2-1
V gene: TRBV19

CDR3 DNA: TGTGCCAGCAGTGCGGGAACGAACACCGGGGAGCTGTTTTTT
CDR3 protein: CASSAGTNTGELFF
clone size: .
D gene: .
J gene: TRBJ2-2
V gene: TRBV6-1

CDR3 DNA: TGTGCCAGCTCACCCAGATATAGCAATCAGCCCCAGCATTTT
CDR3 protein: CASSPRYSNQPQHF
clone size: .
D gene: .
J gene: TRBJ1-5
V gene: TRBV18

CDR3 DNA: TGTGCCAGCAGTGAAACGAGGATGGGAGCTAATGAAAAACTGTTTTTT
CDR3 protein: CASSETRMGANEKLFF
clone size: .
D gene: .
J gene: TRBJ1-4
V gene: TRBV6-1

CDR3 DNA: TGTGCCAGTAGTCCTGACCATCCTAGGAGAGCCTACGAGCAGTACTTC
CDR3 protein: CASSPDHPRRAYEQYF
clone size: .
D gene: .
J gene: TRBJ2-7
V gene: TRBV19

CDR3 DNA: TGCGCCAGCAGCTCGGGACTCCACCCCACTGAAGCTTTCTTT
CDR3 protein: CASSSGLHPTEAFF
clone size: .
D gene: .
J gene: TRBJ1-1
V gene: TRBV5-1

CDR3 DNA: TGTGCCAGTAACCCAGGGTTCGGAAACACCATATATTTT
CDR3 protein: CASNPGFGNTIYF
clone size: .
D gene: .
J gene: TRBJ1-3
V gene: TRBV19

CDR3 DNA: TGTGCCAGCAGCTTAGGGCAGGGCACCTACAATGAGCAGTTCTTC
CDR3 protein: CASSLGQGTYNEQFF
clone size: .
D gene: .
J gene: TRBJ2-1
V gene: TRBV7-7

CDR3 DNA: TGCAGCATGAGGGTACGTGCCGACGATGAGCAGTTCTTC
CDR3 protein: CSMRVRADDEQFF
clone size: .
D gene: .
J gene: TRBJ2-1
V gene: TRBV29-1

CDR3 DNA: TGTGCCAGCACCCGGGGTAGCGATTTTTCCTACGAGCAGTACTTC
CDR3 protein: CASTRGSDFSYEQYF
clone size: .
D gene: .
J gene: TRBJ2-7
V gene: TRBV11-2

CDR3 DNA: TGTGCCAGCAGCTCAAAATCTACAGGGAACACCGGGGAGCTGTTTTTT
CDR3 protein: CASSSKSTGNTGELFF
clone size: .
D gene: .
J gene: TRBJ2-2
V gene: TRBV7-3

CDR3 DNA: TGTGCCAGCCGCGAAGAGGATACGATGAACACTGAAGCTTTCTTT
CDR3 protein: CASREEDTMNTEAFF
clone size: .
D gene: .
J gene: TRBJ1-1
V gene: TRBV19

CDR3 DNA: TGTGCCACCAGCACTCAGAGGATAGATACGCAGTATTTT
CDR3 protein: CATSTQRIDTQYF
clone size: .
D gene: .
J gene: TRBJ2-3
V gene: TRBV15

CDR3 DNA: TGTGCCAGCAGCGTAGGTCCGGACGGACTAGCGGCATACAATGAGCAGTTCTTC
CDR3 protein: CASSVGPDGLAAYNEQFF
clone size: .
D gene: TRBD2
J gene: TRBJ2-1
V gene: TRBV9

CDR3 DNA: TGTGCCAGCAGTTACCGGGGACAGGGTATGGACATTCAGTACTTC
CDR3 protein: CASSYRGQGMDIQYF
clone size: once
D gene: TRBD1
J gene: TRBJ2-4
V gene: TRBV6-5

CDR3 DNA: TGTGCCATCAGTGAAGACGGGACAGGAGAGCAGTTCTTC
CDR3 protein: CAISEDGTGEQFF
clone size: .
D gene: TRBD1
J gene: TRBJ2-1
V gene: TRBV10-3

CDR3 DNA: TGTGCCAGTAGTATCAGGGGGCGGAGTGCAACTAATGAAAAACTGTTTTTT
CDR3 protein: CASSIRGRSATNEKLFF
clone size: .
D gene: TRBD1
J gene: TRBJ1-4
V gene: TRBV19

CDR3 DNA: TGTGCCAGCAGCTTATACGCCTCAGCTAACTATGGCTACACCTTC
CDR3 protein: CASSLYASANYGYTF
clone size: .
D gene: .
J gene: TRBJ1-2
V gene: TRBV7-9

CDR3 DNA: TGTGCCAGTACTTCCGGGCCCACCGCCGGGAGCGCCAAAAACATTCAGTACTTC
CDR3 protein: CASTSGPTAGSAKNIQYF
clone size: .
D gene: .
J gene: TRBJ2-4
V gene: TRBV19

CDR3 DNA: TGTGCCAGCAGCTTGTATGTTACTCAGAACACTGAAGCTTTCTTT
CDR3 protein: CASSLYVTQNTEAFF
clone size: .
D gene: .
J gene: TRBJ1-1
V gene: TRBV5-5

CDR3 DNA: TGTGCCAGCAGTGCCTCGATCAGAGGCCAGCCCCAGCATTTT
CDR3 protein: CASSASIRGQPQHF
clone size: .
D gene: .
J gene: TRBJ1-5
V gene: TRBV2

CDR3 DNA: TGTGCCAGCAGTTTACGGTTTAATTCACCCCTCCACTTT
CDR3 protein: CASSLRFNSPLHF
clone size: .
D gene: .
J gene: TRBJ1-6
V gene: TRBV27

CDR3 DNA: TGTGCCACCAGCAGGGATTTGGACAACCGCTCACCCCTCCACTTT
CDR3 protein: CATSRDLDNRSPLHF
clone size: once
D gene: .
J gene: TRBJ1-6
V gene: TRBV15

CDR3 DNA: TGTGCCAGCAGCTTAGGGGGGCGGGACACCGGGGAGCTGTTTTTT
CDR3 protein: CASSLGGRDTGELFF
clone size: .
D gene: .
J gene: TRBJ2-2
V gene: TRBV7-8

CDR3 DNA: TGTGCCAGCAGCAGGGGGGACACTGAAGCTTTCTTT
CDR3 protein: CASSRGDTEAFF
clone size: .
D gene: TRBD1
J gene: TRBJ1-1
V gene: TRBV6-5

CDR3 DNA: TGTGCCAGCAGCTCGGGACAGCAAGAGACCCAGTACTTC
CDR3 protein: CASSSGQQETQYF
clone size: .
D gene: TRBD1
J gene: TRBJ2-5
V gene: TRBV7-6

CDR3 DNA: TGCGCCAGCAGCCCGGACAGGAACAGCAATCAGCCCCAGCATTTT
CDR3 protein: CASSPDRNSNQPQHF
clone size: .
D gene: TRBD1
J gene: TRBJ1-5
V gene: TRBV4-1

CDR3 DNA: TGTGCCAGTAGTATTAACCCCAGGGGGCGCGTGACCCAGTACTTC
CDR3 protein: CASSINPRGRVTQYF
clone size: .
D gene: TRBD1
J gene: TRBJ2-5
V gene: TRBV19

CDR3 DNA: TGTGCCTGGAAGGGACAGGGTGATGAAAAACTGTTTTTT
CDR3 protein: CAWKGQGDEKLFF
clone size: .
D gene: TRBD1
J gene: TRBJ1-4
V gene: TRBV30

CDR3 DNA: TGTGCTAGTGGAACTGCCTCTGGAAACACCATATATTTT
CDR3 protein: CASGTASGNTIYF
clone size: .
D gene: .
J gene: TRBJ1-3
V gene: TRBV12-5

CDR3 DNA: TGCGCCAGCAGCCAACAACCCCGGGACAGGAATAATTCACCCCTCCACTTT
CDR3 protein: CASSQQPRDRNNSPLHF
clone size: .
D gene: TRBD1
J gene: TRBJ1-6
V gene: TRBV4-3

CDR3 DNA: TGTGCCAGCAGCAAAGCAGGACAGCTAGCCTACGAGCAGTACTTC
CDR3 protein: CASSKAGQLAYEQYF
clone size: .
D gene: .
J gene: TRBJ2-7
V gene: TRBV21-1